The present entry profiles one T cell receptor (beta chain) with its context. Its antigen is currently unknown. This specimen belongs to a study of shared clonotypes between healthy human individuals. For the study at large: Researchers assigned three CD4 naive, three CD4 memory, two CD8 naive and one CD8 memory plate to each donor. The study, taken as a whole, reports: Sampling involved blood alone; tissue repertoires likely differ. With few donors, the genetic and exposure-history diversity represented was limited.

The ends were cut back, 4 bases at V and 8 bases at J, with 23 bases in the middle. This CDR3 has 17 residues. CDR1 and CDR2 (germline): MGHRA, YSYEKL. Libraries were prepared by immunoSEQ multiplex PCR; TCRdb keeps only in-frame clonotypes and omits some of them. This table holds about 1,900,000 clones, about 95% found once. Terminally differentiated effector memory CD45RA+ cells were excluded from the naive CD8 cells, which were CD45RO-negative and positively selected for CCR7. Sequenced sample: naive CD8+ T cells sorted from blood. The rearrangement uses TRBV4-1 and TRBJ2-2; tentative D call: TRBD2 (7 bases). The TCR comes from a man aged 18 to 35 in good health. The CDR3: CASSPPGGLGEIGELFF. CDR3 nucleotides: TGCGCCAGCAGCCCACCCGGGGGGCTTGGGGAAATAGGGGAGCTGTTTTTT.